This TCR beta chain was recorded in a study of post-analysis software for immune sequencing data. Findings and caveats of the study: Batch-matched samples strongly co-clustered by F measure. Controls showed significantly higher normalized Chao1 diversity than did multiple sclerosis patients.

This clonotype was seen a handful of times. Antigen specificity is unknown. Presence of unique molecular identifiers characterized the TCR beta cDNA libraries. TCRdb used MiXCR to reprocess the PCR reads, holding one entry per CDR3 protein. The sample contains hundreds of thousands of distinct CDR3 sequences, about 53% of which appear only once. Sequenced input: blood. This sequence was found in a girl aged 5-17 years with multiple sclerosis.

The CDR3 DNA is TGTGCCAGCAGCGGGACGCCCTACAATGAGCAGTTCTTC. Protein: CASSGTPYNEQFF. The V call is TRBV2, the J call TRBJ2-1, with D perhaps matching TRBD1 or TRBD2 (5 bases each). The length of the CDR3 is 13 residues. V was cut by 6 bases and J by 2 bases, with 8 bases left in between. The germline CDR1 and CDR2 sequences are SNHLY and FYNNEI.